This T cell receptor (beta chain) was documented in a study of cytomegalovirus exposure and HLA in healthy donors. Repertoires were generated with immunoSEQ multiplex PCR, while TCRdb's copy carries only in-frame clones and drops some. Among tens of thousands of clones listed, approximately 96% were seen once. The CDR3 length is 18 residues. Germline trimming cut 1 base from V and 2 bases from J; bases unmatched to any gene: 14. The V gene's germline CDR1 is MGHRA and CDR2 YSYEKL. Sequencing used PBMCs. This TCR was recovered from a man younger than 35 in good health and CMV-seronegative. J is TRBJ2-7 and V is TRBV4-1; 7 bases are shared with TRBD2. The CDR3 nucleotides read TGCGCCAGCAGCCAAGGGCCCCAGGGCGGGAGCAGGGCCTACGAGCAGTACTTC. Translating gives CASSQGPQGGSRAYEQYF.